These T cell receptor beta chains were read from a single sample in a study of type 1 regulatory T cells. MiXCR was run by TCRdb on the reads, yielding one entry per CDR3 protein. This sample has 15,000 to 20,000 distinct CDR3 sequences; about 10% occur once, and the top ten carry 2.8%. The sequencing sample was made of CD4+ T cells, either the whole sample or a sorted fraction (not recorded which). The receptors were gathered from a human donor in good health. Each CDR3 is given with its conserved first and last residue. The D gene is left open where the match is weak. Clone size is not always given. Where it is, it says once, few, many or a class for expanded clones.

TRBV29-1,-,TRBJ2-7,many,CSATMGPYEQYF,TGCAGCGCGACTATGGGTCCCTACGAGCAGTACTTC
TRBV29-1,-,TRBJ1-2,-,CSANRGYYGYTF,TGCAGCGCCAATAGGGGGTACTATGGCTACACCTTC
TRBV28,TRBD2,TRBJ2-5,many,CASSLTGLGGGETQYF,TGTGCCAGCAGTCTCACGGGACTAGGAGGTGGAGAGACCCAGTACTTC
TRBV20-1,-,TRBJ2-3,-,CSASLASGSTDTQYF,TGCAGTGCTAGCCTCGCGAGCGGGAGCACAGATACGCAGTATTTT
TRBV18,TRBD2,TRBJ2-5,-,CASSPGLAGVVETQYF,TGTGCCAGCTCACCAGGGCTAGCGGGAGTCGTCGAGACCCAGTACTTC
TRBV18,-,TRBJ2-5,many,CASSPSKETQYF,TGTGCCAGCTCACCATCTAAAGAGACCCAGTACTTC
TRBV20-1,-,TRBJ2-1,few,CSAPPPGENEQFF,TGCAGTGCTCCGCCGCCCGGGGAAAATGAGCAGTTCTTC
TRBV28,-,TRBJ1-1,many,CASSLGMRLKAFF,TGTGCCAGCAGTTTGGGTATGAGGTTAAAGGCTTTCTTT
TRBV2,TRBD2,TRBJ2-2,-,CASSESGITGELFF,TGTGCCAGCAGTGAGAGCGGGATCACCGGGGAGCTGTTTTTT
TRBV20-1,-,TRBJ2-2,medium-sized,CSASGTNTGELFF,TGCAGTGCTAGCGGGACGAACACCGGGGAGCTGTTTTTT
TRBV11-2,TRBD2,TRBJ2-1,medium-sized,CASSFLTGGFSYNEQFF,TGTGCCAGCAGCTTTCTAACGGGAGGATTCTCCTACAATGAGCAGTTCTTC
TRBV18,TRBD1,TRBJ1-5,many,CASSSPGTGVGSNQPQHF,TGTGCCAGCTCATCACCCGGGACAGGGGTCGGAAGCAATCAGCCCCAGCATTTT
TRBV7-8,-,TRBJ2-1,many,CASSLIFFRIGTGSYNEQFF,TGTGCCAGCAGCTTAATTTTCTTCAGGATAGGGACTGGCTCCTACAATGAGCAGTTCTTC
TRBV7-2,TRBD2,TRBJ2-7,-,CVSSLRLAGGDEQYF,TGTGTCAGCAGCCTACGACTAGCGGGAGGGGACGAGCAGTACTTC
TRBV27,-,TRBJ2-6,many,CASSPDSGANVLTF,TGTGCCAGCAGTCCCGACTCTGGGGCCAACGTCCTGACTTTC
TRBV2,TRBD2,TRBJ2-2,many,CASSEPRLASNTGELFF,TGTGCCAGCAGTGAACCGAGACTAGCGAGCAACACCGGGGAGCTGTTTTTT
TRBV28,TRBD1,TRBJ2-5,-,CASSYDQGVKTQYF,TGTGCCAGCAGTTATGACCAGGGGGTAAAGACCCAGTACTTC
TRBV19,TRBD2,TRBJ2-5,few,CASTGVAGAGTQYF,TGTGCCAGTACGGGGGTAGCGGGTGCAGGGACCCAGTACTTC
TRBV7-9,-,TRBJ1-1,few,CASSLAFPNTEAFF,TGTGCCAGCAGCTTAGCCTTCCCGAACACTGAAGCTTTCTTT
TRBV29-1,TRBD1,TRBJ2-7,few,CSVVFYRDRSYEQYF,TGCAGCGTCGTTTTTTACCGGGACAGGAGTTACGAGCAGTACTTC
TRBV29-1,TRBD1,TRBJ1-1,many,CSVLFPGGAMDTEAFF,TGCAGCGTCCTCTTTCCAGGGGGTGCCATGGACACTGAAGCTTTCTTT
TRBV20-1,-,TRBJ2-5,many,CSARRDSQETQYF,TGCAGTGCTAGAAGGGACTCACAAGAGACCCAGTACTTC
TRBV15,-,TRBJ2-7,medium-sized,CATSRDLTGTYEQYF,TGTGCCACCAGCAGAGACTTAACAGGGACCTACGAGCAGTACTTC
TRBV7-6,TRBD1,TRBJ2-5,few,CASSLGRGETQYF,TGTGCCAGCAGCTTAGGCAGGGGGGAGACCCAGTACTTC
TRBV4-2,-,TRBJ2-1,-,CASSREVYNEQFF,TGTGCCAGCAGCAGGGAGGTCTACAATGAGCAGTTCTTC
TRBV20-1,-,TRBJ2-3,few,CSASPVADTQYF,TGCAGTGCCAGCCCTGTGGCAGATACGCAGTATTTT
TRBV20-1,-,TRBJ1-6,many,CSAKDSQSSYNSPLHF,TGCAGTGCCAAGGACAGCCAAAGCTCCTATAATTCACCCCTCCACTTT